The clone carrying this T cell receptor (beta chain) has a handful of counts. Each cDNA molecule carried a unique molecular identifier. TCRdb processed the 5' RACE reads anew with MiXCR; each CDR3 protein has one entry. This sample carries about 30,000 distinct CDR3 sequences, approximately 5.6% of them seen once, and the ten largest clones take 3.5%. This specimen belongs to a study of early T cells in non-severe SARS-CoV-2 infection. Whole-study context: Whole-blood bulk RNA, unsorted, was sequenced, and chains were unpaired.

This receptor was obtained from an adult who was a healthcare worker with PCR-confirmed SARS-CoV-2 infection or an uninfected control (not recorded which). The sequenced sample consisted of whole blood.

CDR3 sequence (DNA): TGCGCCAGCAGCCAAGACTTCGAGCGCTACCGGACCGGGGAGCTGTTTTTT. It encodes CASSQDFERYRTGELFF. This chain joins TRBV4-3 and TRBJ2-2; no firm D call. The CDR3 is made up of 17 amino acids. Germline values: CDR1 LGHNA, CDR2 YSLEER. Between the trimmed V and J ends, which lost 0 bases and 5 bases, there was a span of 16 bases.